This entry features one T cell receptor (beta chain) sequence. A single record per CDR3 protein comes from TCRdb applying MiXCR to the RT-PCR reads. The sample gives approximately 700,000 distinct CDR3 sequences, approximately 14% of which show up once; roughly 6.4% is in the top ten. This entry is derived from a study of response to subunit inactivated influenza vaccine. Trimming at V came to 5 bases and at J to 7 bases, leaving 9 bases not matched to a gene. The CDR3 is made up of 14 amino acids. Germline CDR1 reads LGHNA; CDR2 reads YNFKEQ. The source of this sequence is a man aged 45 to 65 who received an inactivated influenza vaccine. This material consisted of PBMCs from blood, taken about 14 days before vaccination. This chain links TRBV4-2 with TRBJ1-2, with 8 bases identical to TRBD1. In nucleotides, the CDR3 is TGTGCCAGCAGCGGACAGGGCCCACCGGCTGGCTACACCTTC. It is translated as CASSGQGPPAGYTF.